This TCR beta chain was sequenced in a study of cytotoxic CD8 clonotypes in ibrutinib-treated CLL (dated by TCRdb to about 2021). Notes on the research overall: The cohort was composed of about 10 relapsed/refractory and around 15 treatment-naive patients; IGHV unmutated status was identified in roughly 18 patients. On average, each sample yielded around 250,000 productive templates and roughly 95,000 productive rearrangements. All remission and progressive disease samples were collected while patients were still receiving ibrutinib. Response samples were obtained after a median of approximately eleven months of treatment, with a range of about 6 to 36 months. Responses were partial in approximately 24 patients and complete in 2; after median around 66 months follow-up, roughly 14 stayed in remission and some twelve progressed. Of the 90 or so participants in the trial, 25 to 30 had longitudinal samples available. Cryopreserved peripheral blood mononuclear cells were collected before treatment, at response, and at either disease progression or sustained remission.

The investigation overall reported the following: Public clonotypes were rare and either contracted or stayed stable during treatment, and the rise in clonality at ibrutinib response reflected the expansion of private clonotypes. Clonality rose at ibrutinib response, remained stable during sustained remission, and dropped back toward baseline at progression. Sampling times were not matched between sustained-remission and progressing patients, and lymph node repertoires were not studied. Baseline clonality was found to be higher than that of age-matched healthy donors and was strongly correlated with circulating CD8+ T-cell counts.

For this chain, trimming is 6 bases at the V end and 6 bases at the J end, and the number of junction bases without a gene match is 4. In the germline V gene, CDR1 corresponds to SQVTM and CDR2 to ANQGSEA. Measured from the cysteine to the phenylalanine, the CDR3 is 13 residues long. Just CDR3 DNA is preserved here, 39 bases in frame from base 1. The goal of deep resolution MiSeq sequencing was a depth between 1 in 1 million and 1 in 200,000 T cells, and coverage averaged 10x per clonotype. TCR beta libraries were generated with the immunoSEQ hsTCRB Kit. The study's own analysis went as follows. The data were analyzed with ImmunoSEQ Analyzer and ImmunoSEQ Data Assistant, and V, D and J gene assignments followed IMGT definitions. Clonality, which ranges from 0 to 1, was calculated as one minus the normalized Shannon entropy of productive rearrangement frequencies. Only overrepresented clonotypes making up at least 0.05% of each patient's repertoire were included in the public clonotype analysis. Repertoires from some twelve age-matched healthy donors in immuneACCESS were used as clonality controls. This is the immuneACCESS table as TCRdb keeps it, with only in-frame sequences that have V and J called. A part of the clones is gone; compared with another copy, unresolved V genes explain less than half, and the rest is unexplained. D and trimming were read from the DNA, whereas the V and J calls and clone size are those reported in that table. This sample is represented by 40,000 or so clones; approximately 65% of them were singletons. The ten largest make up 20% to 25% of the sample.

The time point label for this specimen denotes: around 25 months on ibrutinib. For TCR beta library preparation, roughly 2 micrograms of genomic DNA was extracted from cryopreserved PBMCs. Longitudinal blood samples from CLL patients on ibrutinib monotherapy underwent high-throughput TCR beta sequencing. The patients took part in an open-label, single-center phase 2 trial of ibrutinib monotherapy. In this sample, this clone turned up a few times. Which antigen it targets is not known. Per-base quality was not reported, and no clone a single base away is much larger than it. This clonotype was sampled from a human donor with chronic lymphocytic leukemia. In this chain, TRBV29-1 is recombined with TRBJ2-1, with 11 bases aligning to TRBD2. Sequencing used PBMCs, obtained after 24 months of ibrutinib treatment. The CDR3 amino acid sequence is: CSVRGLAGNEQFF. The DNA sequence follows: TGCAGCGTCCGAGGACTAGCGGGCAATGAGCAGTTCTTC.